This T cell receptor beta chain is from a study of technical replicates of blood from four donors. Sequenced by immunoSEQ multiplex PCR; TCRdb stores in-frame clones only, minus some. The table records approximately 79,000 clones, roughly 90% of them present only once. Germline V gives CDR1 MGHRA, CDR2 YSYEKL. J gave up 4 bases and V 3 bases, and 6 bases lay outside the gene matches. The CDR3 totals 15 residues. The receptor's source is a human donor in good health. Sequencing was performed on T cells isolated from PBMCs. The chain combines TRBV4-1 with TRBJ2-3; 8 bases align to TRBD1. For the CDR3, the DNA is TGCGCCAGCAGCCAGAGGACAGGGACTGCAGATACGCAGTATTTT. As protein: CASSQRTGTADTQYF.